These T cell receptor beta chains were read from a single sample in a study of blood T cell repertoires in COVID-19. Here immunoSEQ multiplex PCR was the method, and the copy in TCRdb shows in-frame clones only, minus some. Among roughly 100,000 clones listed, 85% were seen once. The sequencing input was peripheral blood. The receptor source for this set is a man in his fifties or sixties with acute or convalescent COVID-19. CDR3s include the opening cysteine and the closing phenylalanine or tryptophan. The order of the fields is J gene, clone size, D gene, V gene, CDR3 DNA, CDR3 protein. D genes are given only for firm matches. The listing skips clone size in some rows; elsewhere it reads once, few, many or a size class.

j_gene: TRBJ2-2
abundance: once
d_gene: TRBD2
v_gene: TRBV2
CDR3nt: TGTGCCAGCAGTCGTACTAGCGGGAGGGCCGTCGGGGAGCTGTTTTTT
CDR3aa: CASSRTSGRAVGELFF

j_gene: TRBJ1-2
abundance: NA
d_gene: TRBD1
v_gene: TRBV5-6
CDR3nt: TGTGCCAGCAGACTGGGATGGGACAGGGGCCCCTATGGCTACACCTTC
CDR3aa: CASRLGWDRGPYGYTF

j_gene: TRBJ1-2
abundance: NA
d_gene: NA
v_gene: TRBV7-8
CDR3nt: TGTGCCAGCAGCTGGGCTGCAGGAAACTATGGCTACACCTTC
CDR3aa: CASSWAAGNYGYTF

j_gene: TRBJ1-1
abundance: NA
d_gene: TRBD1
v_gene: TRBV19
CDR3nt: TGTGCCAGTAGTATAGGTCGGACAGGACGAAACACTGAAGCTTTCTTT
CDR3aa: CASSIGRTGRNTEAFF

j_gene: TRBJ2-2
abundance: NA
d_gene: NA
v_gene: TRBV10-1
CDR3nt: TGCGCCAGCAGTGAGTCCCAGGGGTACGGGGAGCTGTTTTTT
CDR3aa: CASSESQGYGELFF

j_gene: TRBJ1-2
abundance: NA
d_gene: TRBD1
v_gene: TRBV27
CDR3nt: TGTGCCAGCAGGGGGGCCCCCGGGACAGGGAGAGGCTACACCTTC
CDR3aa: CASRGAPGTGRGYTF

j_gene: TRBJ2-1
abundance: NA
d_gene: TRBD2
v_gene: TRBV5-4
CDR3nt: TGTGCCAGCAGCTTAGATGGACTAGCGGGCTCCTACAATGAGCAGTTCTTC
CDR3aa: CASSLDGLAGSYNEQFF

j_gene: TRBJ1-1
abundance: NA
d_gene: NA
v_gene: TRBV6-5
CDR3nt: TGTGCCAGCAGCTATGGACAGATTGTGAACACTGAAGCTTTCTTT
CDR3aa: CASSYGQIVNTEAFF

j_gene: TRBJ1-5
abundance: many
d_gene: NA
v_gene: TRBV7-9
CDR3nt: TGTGCCAGCAGCTTAAGTACGGGACACAGCAATCAGCCCCAGCATTTT
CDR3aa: CASSLSTGHSNQPQHF

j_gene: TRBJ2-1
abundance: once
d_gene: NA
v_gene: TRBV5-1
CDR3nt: TGCGCCAGCAGCTTGGAAGGGGGCTCCTACAATGAGCAGTTCTTC
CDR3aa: CASSLEGGSYNEQFF

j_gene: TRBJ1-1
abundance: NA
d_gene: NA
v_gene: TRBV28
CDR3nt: TGTGCCAGCAGACCGATTGGACTGATCAACACTGAAGCTTTCTTT
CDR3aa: CASRPIGLINTEAFF

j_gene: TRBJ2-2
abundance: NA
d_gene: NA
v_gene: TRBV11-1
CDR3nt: TGTGCCAGCCAAGCAGGGTACACCGGGGAGCTGTTTTTT
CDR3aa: CASQAGYTGELFF

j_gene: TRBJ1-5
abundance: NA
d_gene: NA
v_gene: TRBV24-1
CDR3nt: TGTGCCACCAGTGACCGGAGGGGTAGGGGAACCAATCAGCCCCAGCATTTT
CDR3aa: CATSDRRGRGTNQPQHF

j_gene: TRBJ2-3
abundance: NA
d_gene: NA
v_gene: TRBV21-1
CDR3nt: TGTGCCAGCCGCCGAGGGGGGCGGGGGTTAGATACGCAGTATTTT
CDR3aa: CASRRGGRGLDTQYF

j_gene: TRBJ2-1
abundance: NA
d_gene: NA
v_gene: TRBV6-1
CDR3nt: TGTGCCAGCAGTGATCAATACGGGGGTGCGTTCTTC
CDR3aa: CASSDQYGGAFF

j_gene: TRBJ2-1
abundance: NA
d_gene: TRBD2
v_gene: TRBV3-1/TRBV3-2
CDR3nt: TGTGCCAGCAGCCACCTAGCGGGAGGATCCTACAATGAGCAGTTCTTC
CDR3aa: CASSHLAGGSYNEQFF

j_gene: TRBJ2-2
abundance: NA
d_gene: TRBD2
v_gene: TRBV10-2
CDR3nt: TGCGCCAGCAGAAGAAGAGCGGGGGAGACGACCGGGGAGCTGTTTTTT
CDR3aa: CASRRRAGETTGELFF

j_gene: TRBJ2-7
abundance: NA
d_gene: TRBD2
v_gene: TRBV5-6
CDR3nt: TGTGCCAGCAGCTCCCTAGCGGGAGCAGCCTACGAGCAGTACTTC
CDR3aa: CASSSLAGAAYEQYF

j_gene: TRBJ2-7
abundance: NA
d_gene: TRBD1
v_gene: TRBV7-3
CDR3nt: TGTGCCAGCAGCTTCGACGGGACAGGGGCTTACGAGCAGTACTTC
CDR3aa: CASSFDGTGAYEQYF

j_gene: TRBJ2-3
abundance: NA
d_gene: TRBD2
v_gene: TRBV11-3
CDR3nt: TGTGCCAGCAGCTTCAGCGGGGGAGGAGGGGATACGCAGTATTTT
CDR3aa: CASSFSGGGGDTQYF